Here is one T cell receptor (beta chain) with its context. Its antigen is as yet unknown. TCRdb re-called the 5' RACE reads, yielding one record per CDR3 amino acid sequence without DNA. Its listing shows some 390,000 distinct CDR3 sequences. The data originate from a study of T cells expressing NK-cell markers. Turning to the study itself: Eight donors were sequenced, of whom seven were HCMV-seropositive, while the remaining one was HCMV-seronegative.

This CDR3 has 13 residues. Germline lookup yields CDR1 DFQATT and CDR2 SNEGSKA (reference sequence). General study results and limits: Each of about six donors carried dominant NKG2C+ clonotypes accounting for about 1.0-7.5% of CD8+ T cells. The CD3+CD56-NKG2C+ fraction of a handful of donors was likewise dominated by these clonotypes. Clones of NKG2C+ T cells that had expanded were of unclear HCMV specificity.

This sequence was found in a woman aged 45-65 years in good health. The chain uses TRBV20-1 and TRBJ1-2; checking the TCRdb D call of TRBD1 is not possible without DNA. The sample consisted of blood T cells: a sorted CD56 or NKG2C T cell subset, CD4+ or CD8+ T cells, or bulk PBMC T cells (not recorded which). CDR3 in amino acids: CSARLGGVKGYTF.